This T cell receptor (beta chain) came from a study of response to subunit inactivated influenza vaccine. Between the trimmed V and J ends, which lost 1 base and 7 bases, there was a span of 16 bases. This CDR3 is 16 amino acids long. The V gene's germline CDR1 is SGHDN and CDR2 FVKESK. This clonotype was counted a few times. Its antigen is not known. From the RT-PCR reads, TCRdb called clonotypes with MiXCR, one entry per CDR3 protein. The data contain some 600,000 distinct CDR3 sequences, around 13% of them singletons. Broader study findings: It was the authors' suggestion that each seasonal influenza vaccination recruits few new T cells.

The V gene is TRBV14, the J gene TRBJ2-2, with D hard to call. The TCR was taken from a man over 45 who received an inactivated influenza vaccine. Sequences were derived from PBMCs from blood, sampled 14 days before vaccination. The CDR3 here is CASSQGSGAANGELFF. CDR3 nucleotide sequence: TGTGCCAGCAGCCAAGGCTCCGGAGCCGCGAACGGGGAGCTGTTTTTT.